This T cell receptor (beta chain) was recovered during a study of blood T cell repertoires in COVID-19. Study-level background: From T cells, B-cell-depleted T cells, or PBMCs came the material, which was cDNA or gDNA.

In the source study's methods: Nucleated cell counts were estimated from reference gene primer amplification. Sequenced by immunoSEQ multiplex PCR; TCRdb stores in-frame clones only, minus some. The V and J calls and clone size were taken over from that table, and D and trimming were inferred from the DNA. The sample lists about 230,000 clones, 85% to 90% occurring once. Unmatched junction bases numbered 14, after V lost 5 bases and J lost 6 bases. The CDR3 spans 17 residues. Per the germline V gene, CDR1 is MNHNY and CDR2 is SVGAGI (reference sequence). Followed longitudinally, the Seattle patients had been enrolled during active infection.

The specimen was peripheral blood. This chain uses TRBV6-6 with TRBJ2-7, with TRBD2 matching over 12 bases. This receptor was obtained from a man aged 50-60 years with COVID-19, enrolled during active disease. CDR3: CASSPIATSGRTGEQYF. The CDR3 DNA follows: TGTGCCAGCAGTCCGATCGCGACTAGCGGGAGAACTGGCGAGCAGTACTTC.